The 14 T cell receptor beta chains given below trace back to one sample, sequenced in a study of identical twins. TCRdb used MiXCR to reprocess the 5' RACE reads, holding one entry per CDR3 protein. Of more than 650,000 distinct CDR3 sequences detected, 5.5% to 6.5% appear once; the ten largest clones hold 1.5% to 2%. Input material: naive T cells sorted from blood. All receptors derive from a man younger than 35 in good health.

The chain has TRBV27 and TRBJ2-6; D possibly uses TRBD1 or TRBD2 (5 bases each). The CDR3 is made up of 18 amino acids. V was trimmed by 5 bases and J by 2 bases, leaving 19 bases between them. The germline gives CDR1 MNHEY, CDR2 SMNVEV (reference sequence). The CDR3 reads CASSGNLGTIAGANVLTF. CDR3 coding DNA: TGTGCCAGCAGTGGCAACCTCGGGACCATCGCTGGGGCCAACGTCCTGACTTTC.

The chain links TRBV27 to TRBJ2-4; D is uncertain. V lost 1 base and J 5 bases, leaving 6 bases between the germline ends. The CDR3 runs to 13 residues. Per germline, CDR1 MNHEY and CDR2 SMNVEV (reference sequence). Here the CDR3 reads CASSLLGENIQYF. DNA for the CDR3: TGTGCCAGCAGTTTATTAGGAGAAAACATTCAGTACTTC.

This clonotype was detected many times. The gene calls are TRBV2 and TRBJ2-2; unclear D gene. Germline-derived CDR1 and CDR2 are SNHLY and FYNNEI. The CDR3 consists of 15 residues. V was clipped by 4 bases and J by 1 base, with 10 bases between them. The CDR3 DNA reads as TGTGCCAGCAGTGCGGTTACTCTGAACACCGGGGAGCTGTTTTTT. Translated, it gives CASSAVTLNTGELFF. The whole variable domain, filled in from reference TRBV2 and TRBJ2-2, reads EPEVTQTPSHQVTQMGQEVILRCVPISNHLYFYWYRQILGQKVEFLVSFYNNEISEKSEIFDDQFSVERPDGSNFTLKIRSTKLEDSAMYFCASSAVTLNTGELFFGEGSRLTVL.

This clonotype occurred many times. In DNA form, the CDR3 reads TGTGCCAGCAGCACTGGGTCTTTAAGCAATCAGCCCCAGCATTTT. It translates to CASSTGSLSNQPQHF. V usage is TRBV5-6 and J usage is TRBJ1-5, with D hard to call. This CDR3 has 15 amino acids. V lost 4 bases and J 1 base, leaving 12 bases between the germline ends. The V gene's germline CDR1 is SGHDT and CDR2 YYEEEE.

This clonotype came up a few times. CDR3 loop: CASSYSLLGTPGKQFF. The CDR3, as DNA: TGTGCCAGCAGTTACTCACTCCTAGGGACTCCCGGAAAGCAGTTCTTC. This chain joins TRBV6-5 and TRBJ2-1; a weak D match, TRBD2 (6 bases). CDR3 length: 16 residues. The V gene's germline CDR1 is MNHEY and CDR2 SVGAGI. V shed 0 bases and J shed 11 bases, with 20 bases lying between them.

This chain connects TRBV20-1 to TRBJ2-1; D possibly matches TRBD1 or TRBD2 (5 bases each). This CDR3 has 11 amino acids. From germline, CDR1 is DFQATT and CDR2 SNEGSKA (reference sequence). CDR3 protein: CRGTAYNEQFF. As DNA, the CDR3 is TGCAGGGGGACGGCCTACAATGAGCAGTTCTTC.

The chain carries TRBV27 and TRBJ2-1; 10 nucleotides line up with TRBD2. The CDR3 length is 17 residues. Germline CDR1 MNHEY, CDR2 SMNVEV (reference sequence). J was trimmed by 4 bases and V by 4 bases; bases with no gene match: 10. This CDR3 is CASSSRSSGSAYNEQFF. The DNA for the CDR3 is TGTGCCAGCAGTTCCCGTTCTAGCGGGAGCGCATACAATGAGCAGTTCTTC.

Many counts were recorded for this clonotype. This chain links TRBV12-3 or TRBV12-4 with TRBJ2-1; 8 bases are a match to TRBD2. This CDR3 is 15 amino acids long. V lost 2 bases, J lost 8 bases, and 8 bases stayed unmatched. The CDR3 DNA reads as TGTGCCAGCAGTTTACCCAGCGGGAGTACCGATGAGCAGTTCTTC. Amino acids: CASSLPSGSTDEQFF.

This clonotype was seen repeatedly, ten times or more. The chain carries TRBV11-3 and TRBJ2-1, with 8 bases identical to TRBD2. The CDR3 is 16 residues long. The germline V gene has CDR1 SGHNT and CDR2 YENEEA. The J segment lost 0 bases and the V segment lost 5 bases, leaving 6 bases of the junction unmatched. The CDR3 sequence is CASSAIGTSSYNEQFF. In nucleotides, the CDR3 is TGTGCCAGCAGCGCCATAGGGACTAGCTCCTACAATGAGCAGTTCTTC.

This clonotype has ten or more counts. V gene TRBV20-1 combines with J gene TRBJ2-3; 11 bases are a match to TRBD2. The CDR3 contains 15 residues. Trimming took 4 bases from V and 5 from J; bases not matched to a gene: 8. CDR1 and CDR2 (germline): DFQATT, SNEGSKA (reference sequence). This CDR3 is CSATVLAGVIDTQYF. The CDR3 DNA reads TGCAGTGCTACTGTACTAGCGGGAGTCATAGATACGCAGTATTTT.

This clonotype was counted at least ten times. The chain uses TRBV9 and TRBJ2-2; D not certain. Trimming pared 0 bases from V and 6 bases from J, leaving 6 bases between. The CDR3 runs 13 residues. Germline CDR1 is SGDLS and CDR2 is YYNGEE. CDR3 nucleotide sequence: TGTGCCAGCAGCGTAGTTGGATCCGGGGAGCTGTTTTTT. Protein sequence: CASSVVGSGELFF.

The chain joins TRBV12-3 or TRBV12-4 to TRBJ1-1; a weak D match, TRBD1 (5 bases). The CDR3 is 14 amino acids. Trimming stripped 5 bases from V and 2 bases from J, with 12 bases between. The CDR3 protein is CASSPPTVNTEAFF. The CDR3 DNA is TGTGCCAGCAGTCCCCCGACAGTTAACACTGAAGCTTTCTTT.

Many counts were recorded for this clonotype. One end of the junction is discordant with germline, which a read error may explain. This rearrangement joins TRBV7-2 to TRBJ2-3; the D gene is possibly TRBD2 (6 bases). In germline, CDR1 is SGHTA, CDR2 FQGNSA. This CDR3 is 12 amino acids long. CDR3 region: CASSLGGGDIAF. The DNA of the CDR3 is TGTGCCAGCAGCTTAGGGGGAGGCGATATAGCTTTT.

The sample holds a few counts of this clonotype. Mismatch with germline at one junction end may stem from a read error. This chain connects TRBV6-1 to TRBJ1-1, with D perhaps TRBD1 (6 bases). Germline assignment: CDR1 MNHNS and CDR2 SASEGT. The CDR3 sequence is 15 residues long. CDR3 sequence reads: CASSEGQYMNTEAFF. The CDR3, as DNA: TGTGCCAGCAGCGAAGGACAGTACATGAACACTGAAGCTTTCTTT.